What follows are 5 T cell receptor beta chains derived from one specimen sequenced in a study of T cell repertoires in cytomegalovirus infection. TCRdb re-called the reads with MiXCR, one entry per CDR3 protein. This sample has approximately 100,000 distinct CDR3 sequences, with 20% to 25% found just once. The sequenced sample was CD8+ T cells from PBMCs. The receptors were sampled from a human donor in good health (CMV status not recorded). Some clones in this sample may be carry-over from other donors' samples.

The rearrangement links TRBV29-1 to TRBJ2-7, with 9 positions matching TRBD2. In germline, CDR1 is SQVTM, CDR2 ANQGSEA. The trim removed 3 bases at V and 3 bases at J, leaving 3 bases unmatched. This CDR3 has 13 amino acids. The CDR3 reads CSVEEREDYEQYF. Here the CDR3 DNA reads TGCAGCGTTGAGGAGCGGGAGGACTACGAGCAGTACTTC.

This clonotype has just a few counts. V gene TRBV9 combines with J gene TRBJ2-5; 15 positions match TRBD2. Germline V gene data show CDR1 as SGDLS and CDR2 as YYNGEE. J was trimmed by 7 bases and V by 0 bases; bases with no gene match: 10. The CDR3 runs 18 residues. Written as DNA, the CDR3 is TGTGCCAGCAGCGTAGACGGACTAGCGGGAGGGCCCTCCGGGACCCAGTACTTC. This translates into CASSVDGLAGGPSGTQYF. Based on the CDR3 plus reference TRBV9 and TRBJ2-5, the full variable domain is DSGVTQTPKHLITATGQRVTLRCSPRSGDLSVYWYQQSLDQGLQFLIQYYNGEERAKGNILERFSAQQFPDLHSELNLSSLELGDSALYFCASSVDGLAGGPSGTQYFGPGTRLLVL.

V gene TRBV20-1 combines with J gene TRBJ2-5, with a tentative D call TRBD1 (5 bases). Trimming removed 0 bases from V and 5 bases from J, with 10 bases in between. The length of the CDR3 is 13 residues. From germline, CDR1 is DFQATT and CDR2 SNEGSKA (reference sequence). CDR3 bases: TGCAGTGCTAGAGATCCAGGGCACGAGACCCAGTACTTC. This encodes CSARDPGHETQYF.

This chain links TRBV28 with TRBJ2-1, with D hard to call. CDR3 size: 13 residues. In germline, CDR1 is MDHEN, CDR2 SYDVKM. The V end lost 6 bases, the J end lost 8 bases, and 14 bases lay between the germline ends. Here the CDR3 reads CASSTYAFDEQFF. The CDR3 bases are TGTGCCAGCAGCACCTACGCGTTCGATGAGCAGTTCTTC.

The chain joins TRBV4-1 to TRBJ1-2; no firm D call. This CDR3 is 14 amino acids long. From germline, CDR1 is MGHRA and CDR2 YSYEKL. Trimming removed 0 bases at V and 4 bases at J, with 9 bases between. The CDR3 loop reads CASSQEAAIYGYTF. As DNA, the CDR3 is TGCGCCAGCAGCCAAGAGGCAGCTATCTATGGCTACACCTTC.